The 5 T cell receptor beta chains given below trace back to one sample, sequenced in a study of cytomegalovirus exposure and HLA in healthy donors (dated by TCRdb to the late 2010s). Libraries were prepared through the immunoSEQ multiplex PCR assay. A mixture of 60 forward primers for TCR Vbeta segments and 13 reverse primers for TCR Jbeta segments was used in the multiplex PCR. As stored in TCRdb, this immuneACCESS dataset retains in-frame rearrangements with V and J assigned. A fraction of the clones does not appear; measured against another copy, unresolved V genes explain less than half of the discrepancy, and the remainder lacks a known reason. The sample contains around 90,000 clones, roughly two thirds of them found a single time. Around 2.5% of the sample is in the top ten clones. Sequences were obtained from PBMCs. The receptors were gathered from a human donor in good health.

This clone was seen a few times. This chain uses TRBV19 with TRBJ1-5; a possible D gene is TRBD1 (5 bases). This CDR3 spans 12 amino acids. V gave up 3 bases and J gave up 6 bases, with 6 bases separating them. CDR1 is LNHDA and CDR2 is SQIVND in the germline V gene (reference sequence). The CDR3 reads CASSMGGQPQHF. In DNA, the CDR3 is TGTGCCAGTAGTATGGGGGGTCAGCCCCAGCATTTT.

V gene TRBV30 combines with J gene TRBJ1-5, with 9 bases fitting TRBD1. Germline V lookup: CDR1 GTSNPN, CDR2 SVGIG (reference sequence). CDR3 size: 14 residues. The V gene end was trimmed by 1 base and the J gene end by 8 bases; junction bases not matched to a gene: 6. The CDR3 region is CAWSGDRDVKPQHF. Written as DNA, the CDR3 is TGTGCCTGGAGTGGGGACAGGGACGTAAAGCCCCAGCATTTT.

The chain recombines TRBV1 with TRBJ2-1; the table calls TRBD2, which could not be checked here. TRBV1 is annotated as a pseudogene. This CDR3 comprises 20 residues. CDR3 in DNA: TGCACCAGCAGCCAAGAAGAGGAATATGAGCGGGGGGGATGCAAACATGAGCAGTTCTTC. This gives the protein CTSSQEEEYERGGCKHEQFF.

This rearrangement joins TRBV11-3 to TRBJ2-2; 9 nucleotides align to TRBD1. Trimming took 6 bases from V and 3 from J; bases not matched to a gene: 2. Per the germline V gene, CDR1 is SGHNT and CDR2 is YENEEA. There are 14 residues in the CDR3. For the CDR3, the DNA is TGTGCCAGCAGGAGGACAGGGGACACCGGGGAGCTGTTTTTT. Translated, it gives CASRRTGDTGELFF.

The V call is TRBV18, the J call TRBJ1-6; 9 bases are a match to TRBD1. V lost 2 bases and J lost 7; bases outside the gene matches: 15. The CDR3 sequence is 19 residues long. Looked up from germline, CDR1 is KGHSH and CDR2 is LQKENI. The CDR3: CASSPNTMGTGTLNSPLHF. The CDR3 bases are TGTGCCAGCTCACCAAACACCATGGGGACAGGGACCTTAAATTCACCCCTCCACTTT.